Following are 30 T cell receptor beta chains from one sample sequenced in a study of cytomegalovirus exposure and HLA in healthy donors. 13 Jbeta primers and 60 Vbeta primers were used for the PCR. Repertoires were generated with immunoSEQ multiplex PCR, while TCRdb's copy carries only in-frame clones and drops some. The repertoire holds 150,000 to 200,000 clones, with 68% as singletons. The sample taken for sequencing was PBMCs. The receptors derive from a man in his forties or fifties in good health and CMV-seronegative.

The V call is TRBV11-3, the J call TRBJ2-7, with 11 bases that match TRBD1. Germline V lookup: CDR1 SGHNT, CDR2 YENEEA. V shed 5 bases, J shed 6 bases, and the junction held 9 bases outside the gene matches. The CDR3 is 15 amino acids. Here the CDR3 reads CASSPGQGASVEQYF. DNA for the CDR3: TGTGCCAGCAGCCCTGGACAGGGGGCGTCCGTCGAGCAGTACTTC.

V is TRBV4-3 and J is TRBJ1-4; D not certain. This CDR3 spans 15 amino acids. V shed 0 bases and J shed 6 bases, with 11 bases lying between them. CDR1 is LGHNA and CDR2 is YSLEER in the germline V gene. The DNA of the CDR3 is TGCGCCAGCAGCCAAGAAGGACTACAAGATGAAAAACTGTTTTTT. It specifies CASSQEGLQDEKLFF.

This clone came up once. The rearrangement uses TRBV5-1 and TRBJ2-3; TRBD1 matches 8 bases. Per germline, CDR1 SGHRS and CDR2 YFSETQ. The CDR3 totals 17 residues. J was trimmed by 5 bases and V by 4 bases; bases with no gene match: 15. Here the CDR3 DNA reads TGCGCCAGCAGCCTGGGATGGGACAGGAGGTTTCGAGATACGCAGTATTTT. Protein product: CASSLGWDRRFRDTQYF.

The genes are TRBV5-1 and TRBJ1-4, with a tentative D call TRBD1 (5 bases). Germline CDR1 and CDR2: SGHRS and YFSETQ. Trimming took off 4 bases at V and 3 bases at J, with 10 bases between the two ends. This CDR3 spans 14 amino acids. CDR3 DNA: TGCGCCAGCAGCACCGGACAAGCTAATGAAAAACTGTTTTTT. This translates into CASSTGQANEKLFF.

The chain carries TRBV28 and TRBJ1-6; 7 bases are shared with TRBD1. The CDR3 covers 16 residues. The V and J ends lost 0 bases and 2 bases, in that order; junction bases with no gene match: 1. Per the germline V gene, CDR1 is MDHEN and CDR2 is SYDVKM. The CDR3 DNA sequence: TGTGCCAGCAGTTTATGGACAGGGACCTATAATTCACCCCTCCACTTT. Encoded protein: CASSLWTGTYNSPLHF.

V gene TRBV7-6 combines with J gene TRBJ1-1, with D tentatively TRBD1 (5 bases). The V end lost 3 bases, the J end lost 4 bases, and 9 bases lay between the germline ends. Germline CDR1 is SGHVS and CDR2 is FNYEAQ. The CDR3 extends over 13 amino acids. The CDR3 region is CASSFQGVTEAFF. The CDR3 DNA follows: TGTGCCAGCAGCTTCCAAGGGGTCACTGAAGCTTTCTTT.

This clone has just a few counts. The CDR3 loop reads CASSEARTGVNQAFF. In DNA, the CDR3 is TGTGCCAGCAGTGAAGCCCGGACAGGGGTAAATCAAGCTTTCTTT. The chain couples TRBV2 to TRBJ1-1; 9 positions match TRBD1. J was trimmed by 9 bases and V by 0 bases; bases with no gene match: 8. Germline values: CDR1 SNHLY, CDR2 FYNNEI. The length of the CDR3 is 15 residues.

There are a few counts of this clone. The chain is built from TRBV13 and TRBJ1-1; 11 bases map to TRBD1. Trimming took 5 bases from V and 5 from J; bases not matched to a gene: 4. CDR1 and CDR2 (germline): PRHDT, FYEKMQ (reference sequence). The CDR3 spans 14 residues. Here the CDR3 DNA reads TGTGCCAGCAGCCGGGGACAGGGGGATACTGAAGCTTTCTTT. Residues: CASSRGQGDTEAFF.

J is TRBJ1-5 and V is TRBV28; 9 nucleotides line up with TRBD1. CDR1 is MDHEN, CDR2 SYDVKM, per germline. The CDR3 spans 17 residues. The ends lost 2 bases at V and 6 bases at J; junction bases unmatched: 11. CDR3 in amino acids: CASSLPATGQGFQPQHF. The DNA for the CDR3 is TGTGCCAGCAGTTTACCCGCAACGGGACAGGGCTTTCAGCCCCAGCATTTT.

The chain is built from TRBV16 and TRBJ2-7, with 8 positions matching TRBD1. This CDR3 has 15 residues. Germline values: CDR1 KGHSY, CDR2 FQNENV. J lost 6 bases, V lost 0 bases, and 7 bases had no gene match. The CDR3 nucleotides are TGTGCCAGCAGCCAATCGGCGACAGGGGATGGCGAGCAGTACTTC. This translates into CASSQSATGDGEQYF. The whole variable domain, remainder taken from reference TRBV16 and TRBJ2-7, is GEEVAQTPKHLVRGEGQKAKLYCAPIKGHSYVFWYQQVLKNEFKFLISFQNENVFDETGMPKERFSAKCLPNSPCSLEIQATKLEDSAVYFCASSQSATGDGEQYFGPGTRLTVT.

This clone appeared a few times. This sequence joins TRBV5-1 and TRBJ2-2; no definite D call. V was clipped by 3 bases and J by 1 base, with 7 bases between them. The CDR3 consists of 14 residues. Germline V gene data show CDR1 as SGHRS and CDR2 as YFSETQ. DNA for the CDR3: TGCGCCAGCAGCTACCGACTGAACACCGGGGAGCTGTTTTTT. Protein sequence: CASSYRLNTGELFF.

This clone was detected a few times. J is TRBJ2-1 and V is TRBV11-2; 8 nucleotides align to TRBD1. From germline, CDR1 is SGHAT and CDR2 FQNNGV. There are 15 residues in the CDR3. The J segment lost 1 base and the V segment lost 6 bases, leaving 5 bases of the junction unmatched. CDR3 region: CASSRQGWSYNEQFF. The CDR3 region has the DNA TGTGCCAGCAGTCGACAGGGGTGGTCCTACAATGAGCAGTTCTTC. Looking up the rest from reference TRBV11-2 and TRBJ2-1 gives the full variable domain: EAGVAQSPRYKIIEKRQSVAFWCNPISGHATLYWYQQILGQGPKLLIQFQNNGVVDDSQLPKDRFSAERLKGVDSTLKIQPAKLEDSAVYLCASSRQGWSYNEQFFGPGTRLTVL.

This clone was observed a few times. The V call is TRBV28, the J call TRBJ1-1; unclear D gene. Germline V gene lookup returns CDR1 MDHEN and CDR2 SYDVKM. The CDR3 sequence is 14 residues long. V was pared by 1 base and J by 4 bases, with 10 bases between. The CDR3 DNA reads TGTGCCAGCAGTTTATTTTACGCGTCCACTGAAGCTTTCTTT. The encoded protein is CASSLFYASTEAFF.

This clone appeared a few times. This chain uses TRBV6-1 with TRBJ2-7; D might be TRBD1 (6 bases). This CDR3 has 15 residues. Trimming cost V 1 base and J 4 bases, with 14 bases left between them. Germline lookup yields CDR1 MNHNS and CDR2 SASEGT. CDR3 sequence: CASSEGRGWRYEQYF. DNA for the CDR3: TGTGCCAGCAGTGAAGGCAGGGGCTGGAGATACGAGCAGTACTTC.

This clone was counted between two and nine times. The chain carries TRBV15 and TRBJ2-7; D perhaps matches TRBD1 (6 bases). Trimming removed 0 bases from V and 0 bases from J, with 18 bases in between. Germline V gives CDR1 LNHNV, CDR2 YYDKDF (reference sequence). CDR3 size: 18 residues. CDR3 nucleotide sequence: TGTGCCACCAGCAGAGATTCGGGACACCTTACGGACTCCTACGAGCAGTACTTC. Its translation is CATSRDSGHLTDSYEQYF. The whole variable domain, remainder taken from reference TRBV15 and TRBJ2-7, is DAMVIQNPRYQVTQFGKPVTLSCSQTLNHNVMYWYQQKSSQAPKLLFHYYDKDFNNEADTPDNFQSRRPNTSFCFLDIRSPGLGDTAMYLCATSRDSGHLTDSYEQYFGPGTRLTVT.

This chain joins TRBV7-2 and TRBJ2-7; 9 bases map to TRBD1. The J segment lost 6 bases and the V segment lost 5 bases, leaving 8 bases of the junction unmatched. The CDR3 runs to 14 residues. Germline CDR1 and CDR2: SGHTA and FQGNSA. The CDR3 sequence is CASSGPDRGGEQYF. The CDR3 DNA reads TGTGCCAGCAGCGGCCCGGACAGGGGCGGCGAGCAGTACTTC. The full variable domain, rest sourced from reference TRBV7-2 and TRBJ2-7, is GAGVSQSPSNKVTEKGKDVELRCDPISGHTALYWYRQSLGQGLEFLIYFQGNSAPDKSGLPSDRFSAERTGGSVSTLTIQRTQQEDSAVYLCASSGPDRGGEQYFGPGTRLTVT.

A note on this clone: Other nucleotide sequences in the sample specify the same CDR3. This rearrangement joins TRBV5-1 to TRBJ1-4, with 7 bases lining up with TRBD1. Germline values: CDR1 SGHRS, CDR2 YFSETQ. V lost 0 bases, J lost 4 bases, and 3 bases stayed unmatched. This CDR3 is 15 amino acids long. CDR3: CASSLGTGYNEKLFF. For the CDR3, the DNA is TGCGCCAGCAGCTTGGGGACAGGCTATAATGAAAAACTGTTTTTT. The full variable domain, its missing parts supplied by reference TRBV5-1 and TRBJ1-4, is KAGVTQTPRYLIKTRGQQVTLSCSPISGHRSVSWYQQTPGQGLQFLFEYFSETQRNKGNFPGRFSGRQFSNSRSEMNVSTLELGDSALYLCASSLGTGYNEKLFFGSGTQLSVL.

The rearrangement uses TRBV5-1 and TRBJ2-3; TRBD2 matches 9 bases. The V segment lost 4 bases and the J segment 3 bases; nucleotides outside the gene matches: 9. Germline V gene lookup returns CDR1 SGHRS and CDR2 YFSETQ. The CDR3 runs to 16 residues. For the CDR3, the DNA is TGCGCCAGCAGCATTAGCGGGGGCGCAATGACAGATACGCAGTATTTT. It is translated as CASSISGGAMTDTQYF.

The V call is TRBV7-9, the J call TRBJ1-1; D ambiguous. The CDR3 sequence is 13 residues long. Germline assignment: CDR1 SEHNR and CDR2 FQNEAQ (reference sequence). Trimming took off 2 bases at V and 3 bases at J, with 7 bases between the two ends. The CDR3 region is CASSLNGDTEAFF. The CDR3 DNA is TGTGCCAGCAGCTTAAACGGGGACACTGAAGCTTTCTTT.

This clone was counted only a few times. The J gene is TRBJ2-7, the V gene TRBV5-6; TRBD1 might be the D (6 bases). The CDR3 extends over 14 amino acids. Germline V gene lookup returns CDR1 SGHDT and CDR2 YYEEEE. V lost 2 bases, J lost 0 bases, and 9 bases lay in between. The CDR3 region has the DNA TGTGCCAGCAGCTTCCGCAGGGGCTCCTACGAGCAGTACTTC. Translation: CASSFRRGSYEQYF.

The chain couples TRBV14 to TRBJ2-7; 7 nucleotides line up with TRBD2. This CDR3 is 15 amino acids long. CDR1 and CDR2 from the germline V gene are SGHDN and FVKESK. V was pared by 6 bases and J by 2 bases, with 10 bases of the junction left unmatched. CDR3 DNA: TGTGCCAGCAGACTTAGTAGCGGGCACGCCTACGAGCAGTACTTC. Encoded protein: CASRLSSGHAYEQYF. Looking up the rest from reference TRBV14 and TRBJ2-7 gives the full variable domain: EAGVTQFPSHSVIEKGQTVTLRCDPISGHDNLYWYRRVMGKEIKFLLHFVKESKQDESGMPNNRFLAERTGGTYSTLKVQPAELEDSGVYFCASRLSSGHAYEQYFGPGTRLTVT.

The rearrangement links TRBV28 to TRBJ2-7; D ambiguous. This CDR3 comprises 12 residues. Germline CDR1 is MDHEN and CDR2 is SYDVKM. The V and J ends lost 5 bases and 4 bases respectively, with 9 bases between them. The CDR3 bases are TGTGCCAGCAGTGCACGGGTTTACGAGCAGTACTTC. It codes for CASSARVYEQYF.

The chain carries TRBV5-1 and TRBJ1-3, with TRBD1 matching over 7 bases. J was trimmed by 2 bases and V by 4 bases; bases with no gene match: 3. The CDR3 is made up of 14 amino acids. The germline V gene has CDR1 SGHRS and CDR2 YFSETQ. The CDR3 DNA is TGCGCCAGCAGCCCAGACAGGGCTGGAAACACCATATATTTT. It is translated as CASSPDRAGNTIYF.

The V call is TRBV19, the J call TRBJ2-5; D may be TRBD2 (6 bases). The tail of the sequence fits TRBJ2-7 better, so the J call may be wrong. The germline CDR1 and CDR2 sequences are LNHDA and SQIVND (reference sequence). This CDR3 region has 15 residues. This CDR3 is CASSPTVGGAYEQYF. CDR3 nucleotide sequence: TGTGCCAGTAGTCCAACAGTGGGGGGAGCCTACGAGCAGTACTTC.

The V and J genes are TRBV5-1 and TRBJ1-6, with D possibly matching TRBD1 (6 bases). Between the trimmed V and J ends, which lost 0 bases and 0 bases, there was a span of 13 bases. This CDR3 has 18 amino acids. CDR1 SGHRS and CDR2 YFSETQ come from the germline V gene. The CDR3: CASSLEATGSSYNSPLHF. The CDR3, as DNA: TGCGCCAGCAGCTTGGAAGCGACAGGTAGCTCCTATAATTCACCCCTCCACTTT.

The J gene is TRBJ2-3, the V gene TRBV9; TRBD1 might be the D (6 bases). Trimming stripped 3 bases from V and 0 bases from J, with 26 bases between. Germline V gives CDR1 SGDLS, CDR2 YYNGEE. The CDR3 contains 20 residues. In DNA form, the CDR3 reads TGTGCCAGCAGCGGTTTGGACAGCCCCGCTACTCCCACTAGCACAGATACGCAGTATTTT. Protein: CASSGLDSPATPTSTDTQYF.

CDR3 protein: CASSSTSGGASEQYF. DNA of the CDR3: TGTGCCAGCAGCTCGACTAGCGGGGGGGCCAGCGAGCAGTACTTC. V usage is TRBV7-2 and J usage is TRBJ2-7, with 14 bases that match TRBD2. The CDR3 length is 15 residues. Trimming cost V 4 bases and J 6 bases; bases outside gene matches: 5. Per the germline V gene, CDR1 is SGHTA and CDR2 is FQGNSA.

V and J are TRBV4-1 and TRBJ1-4; 7 bases match TRBD1. The CDR3 consists of 15 residues. V shed 1 base, J shed 7 bases, and the junction held 6 bases outside the gene matches. CDR1 and CDR2 (germline): MGHRA, YSYEKL. The CDR3 DNA sequence: TGCGCCAGCAGCCAAGTAGGGGGCCGCGGTGAAAAACTGTTTTTT. Translating it yields CASSQVGGRGEKLFF.

This chain joins TRBV10-2 and TRBJ2-5; 8 nucleotides match TRBD1. V lost 4 bases, J lost 2 bases, and 3 bases stayed unmatched. The germline V gene has CDR1 WSHSY and CDR2 SAAADI. CDR3 length: 14 amino acids. This chain's CDR3 is CASSGRQGQETQYF. CDR3 nucleotide sequence: TGCGCCAGCAGTGGCCGACAGGGGCAAGAGACCCAGTACTTC.

This clone has more than one count but fewer than ten. This chain uses TRBV7-2 with TRBJ2-3, with 8 positions matching TRBD2. V lost 5 bases, J lost 2 bases, and 9 bases stayed unmatched. Per germline, CDR1 SGHTA and CDR2 FQGNSA. The CDR3 extends over 16 amino acids. CDR3 in DNA: TGTGCCAGCAGCAGGGGTAGCGGGGTTTTCACAGATACGCAGTATTTT. Translated: CASSRGSGVFTDTQYF.